There are many counts of the clone carrying this TCR beta chain. TCRdb reanalysed the PCR reads using MiXCR and keeps one entry per CDR3 protein. The repertoire holds about 640,000 distinct CDR3 sequences, with 20% as singletons. This specimen comes from a study of molecular identifiers for immune sequencing clone quantification. Germline V gives CDR1 SEHNR, CDR2 FQNEAQ (reference sequence). Trimming removed 8 bases at V and 7 bases at J, with 8 bases between. The CDR3 is 10 amino acids. This clonotype originated in a human donor in good health. Some libraries in this study had Jurkat cell RNA spiked in. This chain connects TRBV7-9 to TRBJ2-5; no reliable D call. Sequencing used naive CD8+ T cells from blood, with Jurkat cell RNA spiked in. Subset reported: FACS-sorted CD8+CD4-CCR7+CD45RA+ naive T cells. CDR3 coding DNA: TGTGCCAGCGGGTCTTGGACCCAGTACTTC. The encoded protein is CASGSWTQYF.